The following is a TCR beta chain sequence with its context. The target antigen is unknown. The data belong to a study of T cell responses to AZD1222 COVID-19 vaccine. The study's findings and limits: The donor cohort was predominantly white British with a female majority, and clonal diversity may have been underestimated. The repertoires were collected only after the peak T cell response.

The data were produced by immunoSEQ multiplex PCR, yet TCRdb's version contains in-frame clones alone and is incomplete. The sample shows more than 70,000 clones, under 95% of them seen only once. Germline loops: CDR1 KGHDR, CDR2 SFDVKD. The CDR3 loop spans 13 amino acids. V was pared by 9 bases and J by 3 bases, with 3 bases of the junction left unmatched. This TCR was recovered from an adult in good health. The sequencing here drew on peripheral blood, taken on day 0 of AZD1222 vaccination. The chain joins TRBV24-1 to TRBJ2-3, with TRBD1 matching 9 bases. The CDR3 loop reads CATGGQGTDTQYF. The CDR3 region has the DNA TGTGCCACCGGTGGACAGGGGACAGATACGCAGTATTTT.